This note documents a single T cell receptor beta chain sequence. The antigen is unknown. The CDR3 runs 19 residues. Trimming removed 1 base from V and 3 bases from J; junction bases left unmatched: 12. The germline gives CDR1 DFQATT, CDR2 SNEGSKA (reference sequence). Preparation of the TCRbeta library involved a method that used unique molecular identifiers. One entry per CDR3 protein, called by TCRdb with MiXCR from the PCR reads. The profile shows roughly 490,000 distinct CDR3 sequences, about an eighth of them singletons. The data were obtained in a study of T-cell reconstitution after alpha-beta-depleted transplantation in children. Whole-study results and caveats: Several hundred expanded graft clones reportedly supplied alpha-beta T cells about two months after transplant. Surviving recipient T cells and thymic progenitors accounted for the high day-60 TCRbeta diversity observed in some patients. Hyperexpanded clones declined; after one year, newly produced T cells mostly supplied diversity.

The gene calls are TRBV20-1 and TRBJ2-2; 12 bases align to TRBD2. The sequence was collected from a female patient between 2 and 15 years old who had a stem cell transplant for aplastic anemia, so the T cells may come from the graft donor. The sequences come from PBMCs, mostly from graft donor cells, collected 180 days after TCRalphabeta/CD19-depleted stem cell transplant. CDR3 sequence reads: CSARAVLAGGRVHTGELFF. In DNA, the CDR3 is TGCAGTGCTAGAGCGGTACTAGCGGGAGGAAGGGTGCACACCGGGGAGCTGTTTTTT.